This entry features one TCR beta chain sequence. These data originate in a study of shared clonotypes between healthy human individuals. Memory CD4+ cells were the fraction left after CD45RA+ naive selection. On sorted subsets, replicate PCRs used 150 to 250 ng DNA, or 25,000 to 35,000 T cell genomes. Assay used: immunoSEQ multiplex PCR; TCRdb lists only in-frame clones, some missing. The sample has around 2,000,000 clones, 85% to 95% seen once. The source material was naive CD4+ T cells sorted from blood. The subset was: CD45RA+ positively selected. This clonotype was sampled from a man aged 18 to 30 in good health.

The CDR3 spells CASSVIGGTYEQYF. The CDR3 DNA is TGCGCCAGCAGTGTAATTGGGGGTACCTACGAGCAGTACTTC. The genes are TRBV10-2 and TRBJ2-7, with D possibly being TRBD1 or TRBD2 (5 bases each). The CDR3 length is 14 residues. Deletions cut 4 bases from V and 2 bases from J, with 12 bases between. Germline CDR1 WSHSY, CDR2 SAAADI.